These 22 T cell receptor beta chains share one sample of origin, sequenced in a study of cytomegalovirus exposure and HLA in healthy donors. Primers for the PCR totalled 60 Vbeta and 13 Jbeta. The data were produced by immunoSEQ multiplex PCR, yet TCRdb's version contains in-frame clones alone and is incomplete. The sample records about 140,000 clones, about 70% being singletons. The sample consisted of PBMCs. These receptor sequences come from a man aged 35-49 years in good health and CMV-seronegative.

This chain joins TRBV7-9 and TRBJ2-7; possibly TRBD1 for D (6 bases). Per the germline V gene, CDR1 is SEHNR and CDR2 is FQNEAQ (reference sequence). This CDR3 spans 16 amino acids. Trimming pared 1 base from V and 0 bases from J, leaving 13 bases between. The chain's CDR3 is CASSLGGQDSSYEQYF. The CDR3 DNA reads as TGTGCCAGCAGCTTAGGGGGGCAGGACAGCTCCTACGAGCAGTACTTC.

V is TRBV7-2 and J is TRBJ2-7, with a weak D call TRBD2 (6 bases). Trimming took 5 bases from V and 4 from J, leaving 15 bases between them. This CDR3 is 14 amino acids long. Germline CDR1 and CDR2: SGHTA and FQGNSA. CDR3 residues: CASSKPSGPYEQYF. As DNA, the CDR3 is TGTGCCAGCAGCAAGCCAAGCGGGCCTTACGAGCAGTACTTC.

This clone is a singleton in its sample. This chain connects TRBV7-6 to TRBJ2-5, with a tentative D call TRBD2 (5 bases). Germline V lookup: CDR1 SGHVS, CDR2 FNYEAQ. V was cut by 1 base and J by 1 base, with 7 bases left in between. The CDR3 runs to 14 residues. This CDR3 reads CASSLGTVQETQYF. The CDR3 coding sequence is TGTGCCAGCAGCTTAGGGACTGTCCAAGAGACCCAGTACTTC.

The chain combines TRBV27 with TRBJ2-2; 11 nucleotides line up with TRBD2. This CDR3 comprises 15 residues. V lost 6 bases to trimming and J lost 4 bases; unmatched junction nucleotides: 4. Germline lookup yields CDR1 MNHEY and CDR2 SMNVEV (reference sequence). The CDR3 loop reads CASRLAGGVTGELFF. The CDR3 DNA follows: TGTGCCAGCAGGCTAGCGGGGGGCGTCACCGGGGAGCTGTTTTTT.

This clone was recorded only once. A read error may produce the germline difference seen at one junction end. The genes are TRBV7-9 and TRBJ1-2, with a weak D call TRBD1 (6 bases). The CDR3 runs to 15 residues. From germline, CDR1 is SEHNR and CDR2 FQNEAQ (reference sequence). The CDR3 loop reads CASSPRFLSSAGAFF. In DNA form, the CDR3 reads TGTGCCAGCAGCCCGAGATTCCTTTCCTCTGCGGGGGCCTTCTTC.

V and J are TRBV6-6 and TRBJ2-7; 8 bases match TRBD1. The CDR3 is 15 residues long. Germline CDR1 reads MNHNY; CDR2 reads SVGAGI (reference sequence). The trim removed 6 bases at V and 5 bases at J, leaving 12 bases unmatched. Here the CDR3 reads CASSPRDRPRDEQYF. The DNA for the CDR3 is TGTGCCAGCAGCCCCCGGGACAGGCCTCGGGACGAGCAGTACTTC.

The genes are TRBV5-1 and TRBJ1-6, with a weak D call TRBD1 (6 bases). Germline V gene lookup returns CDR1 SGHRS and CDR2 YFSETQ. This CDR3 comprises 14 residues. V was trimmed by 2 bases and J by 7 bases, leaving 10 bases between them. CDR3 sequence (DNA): TGCGCCAGCAGCTTATCAGGGGACAATTCACCCCTCCACTTT. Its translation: CASSLSGDNSPLHF. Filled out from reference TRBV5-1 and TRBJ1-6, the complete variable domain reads KAGVTQTPRYLIKTRGQQVTLSCSPISGHRSVSWYQQTPGQGLQFLFEYFSETQRNKGNFPGRFSGRQFSNSRSEMNVSTLELGDSALYLCASSLSGDNSPLHFGNGTRLTVT.

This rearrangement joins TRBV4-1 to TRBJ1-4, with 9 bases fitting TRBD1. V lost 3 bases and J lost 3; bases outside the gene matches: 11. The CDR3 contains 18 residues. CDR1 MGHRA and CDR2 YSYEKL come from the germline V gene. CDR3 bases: TGCGCCAGCAGCCACCGGGACAGGGCGTCCGGGGCTAATGAAAAACTGTTTTTT. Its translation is CASSHRDRASGANEKLFF.

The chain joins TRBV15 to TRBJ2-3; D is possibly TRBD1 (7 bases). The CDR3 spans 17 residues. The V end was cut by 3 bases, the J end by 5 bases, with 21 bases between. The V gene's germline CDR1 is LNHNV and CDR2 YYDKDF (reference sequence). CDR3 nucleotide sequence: TGTGCCACCAGCAGGGAAGGGGGCGGGATTCGGGGAGATACGCAGTATTTT. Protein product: CATSREGGGIRGDTQYF.

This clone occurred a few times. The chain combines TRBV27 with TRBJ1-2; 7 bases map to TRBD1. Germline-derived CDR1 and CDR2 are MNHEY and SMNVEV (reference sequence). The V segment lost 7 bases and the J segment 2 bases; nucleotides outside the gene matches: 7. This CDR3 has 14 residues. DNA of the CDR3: TGTGCCAGCAAATACAGGGGTCACAACTATGGCTACACCTTC. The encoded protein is CASKYRGHNYGYTF.

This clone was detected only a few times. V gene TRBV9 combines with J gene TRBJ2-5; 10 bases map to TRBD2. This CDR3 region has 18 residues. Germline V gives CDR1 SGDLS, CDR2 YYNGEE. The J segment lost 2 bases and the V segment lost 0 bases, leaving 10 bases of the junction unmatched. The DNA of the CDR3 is TGTGCCAGCAGCGTAGAGGGACTAGCGTTCTCTGCTCAAGAGACCCAGTACTTC. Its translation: CASSVEGLAFSAQETQYF.

The chain's CDR3 is CASSPQTGVNTEAFF. The CDR3 nucleotides read TGCGCCAGCAGCCCACAGACAGGGGTGAACACTGAAGCTTTCTTT. The chain recombines TRBV4-1 with TRBJ1-1; 8 bases fit TRBD1. The CDR3 length is 15 residues. Germline V gives CDR1 MGHRA, CDR2 YSYEKL. J was trimmed by 0 bases and V by 4 bases; bases with no gene match: 4.

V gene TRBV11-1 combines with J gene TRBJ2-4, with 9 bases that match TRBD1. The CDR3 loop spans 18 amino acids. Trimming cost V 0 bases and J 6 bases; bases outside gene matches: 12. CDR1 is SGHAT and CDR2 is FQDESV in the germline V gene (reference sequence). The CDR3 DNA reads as TGTGCCAGCAGCTTAGCGCTGGCTACAGGGGGCGCGGGAAACATTCAGTACTTC. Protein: CASSLALATGGAGNIQYF.

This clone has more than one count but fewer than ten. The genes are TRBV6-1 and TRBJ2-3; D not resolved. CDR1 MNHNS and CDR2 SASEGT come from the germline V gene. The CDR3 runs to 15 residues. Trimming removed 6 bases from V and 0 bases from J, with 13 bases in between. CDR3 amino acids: CASRERFPSTDTQYF. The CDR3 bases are TGTGCCAGCAGGGAACGGTTTCCTAGCACAGATACGCAGTATTTT.

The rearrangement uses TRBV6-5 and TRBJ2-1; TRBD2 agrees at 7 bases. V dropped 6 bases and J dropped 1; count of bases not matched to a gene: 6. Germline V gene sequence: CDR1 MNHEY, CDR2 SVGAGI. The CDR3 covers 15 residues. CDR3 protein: CASSLLGGSYNEQFF. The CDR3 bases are TGTGCCAGCAGCCTACTGGGGGGGTCCTACAATGAGCAGTTCTTC.

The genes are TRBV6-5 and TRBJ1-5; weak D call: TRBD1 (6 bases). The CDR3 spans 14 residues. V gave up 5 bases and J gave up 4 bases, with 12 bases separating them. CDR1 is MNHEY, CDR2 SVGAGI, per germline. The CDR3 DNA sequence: TGTGCCAGCAGTCGAGACAGGACTAATCAGCCCCAGCATTTT. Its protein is CASSRDRTNQPQHF.

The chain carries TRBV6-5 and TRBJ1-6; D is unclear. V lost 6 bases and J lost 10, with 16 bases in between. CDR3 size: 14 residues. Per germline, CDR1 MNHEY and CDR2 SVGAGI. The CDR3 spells CASRRVPTASPLHF. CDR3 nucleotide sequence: TGTGCCAGCAGACGGGTCCCCACGGCGTCACCCCTCCACTTT.

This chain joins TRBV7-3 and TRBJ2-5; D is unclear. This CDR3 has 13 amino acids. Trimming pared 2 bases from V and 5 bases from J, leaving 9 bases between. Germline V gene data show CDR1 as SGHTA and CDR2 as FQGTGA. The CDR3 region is CASSLVDSETQYF. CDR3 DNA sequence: TGTGCCAGCAGCTTAGTAGATTCGGAGACCCAGTACTTC.

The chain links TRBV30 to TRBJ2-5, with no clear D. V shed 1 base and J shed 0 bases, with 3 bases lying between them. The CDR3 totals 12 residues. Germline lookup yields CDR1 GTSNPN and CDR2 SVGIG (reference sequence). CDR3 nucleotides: TGTGCCTGGAGTGCGTACCAAGAGACCCAGTACTTC. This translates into CAWSAYQETQYF.

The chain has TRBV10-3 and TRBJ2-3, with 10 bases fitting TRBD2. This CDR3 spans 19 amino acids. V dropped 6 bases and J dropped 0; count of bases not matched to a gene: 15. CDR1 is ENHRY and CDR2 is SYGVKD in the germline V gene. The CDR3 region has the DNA TGTGCCATCAGCCGATGGTTGGCTAGCGGGAGAACGAGCACAGATACGCAGTATTTT. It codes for CAISRWLASGRTSTDTQYF.

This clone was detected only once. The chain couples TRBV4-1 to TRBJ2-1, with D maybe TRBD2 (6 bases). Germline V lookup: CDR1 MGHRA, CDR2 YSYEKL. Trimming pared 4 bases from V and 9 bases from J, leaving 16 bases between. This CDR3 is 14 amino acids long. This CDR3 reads CASSPYGASVEQFF. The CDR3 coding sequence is TGCGCCAGCAGCCCCTACGGGGCTAGCGTTGAGCAGTTCTTC.

CDR3 protein: CASSFLTEETQYF. The CDR3 bases are TGCGCCAGCAGCTTTTTAACAGAAGAGACCCAGTACTTC. The rearrangement links TRBV5-1 to TRBJ2-5; D gene ambiguous. CDR3 length equals 13 residues. The V and J ends lost 2 bases and 3 bases respectively, with 8 bases between them. Germline values: CDR1 SGHRS, CDR2 YFSETQ.